The rows below give T cell receptor beta chains drawn from one sample of a study of T-cell memory formation after mild COVID-19. TCRdb redid the calling of the 5' RACE reads with MiXCR, one entry per CDR3 protein. This sample has 150,000 to 200,000 distinct CDR3 sequences, with 10% to 15% found just once. Material for sequencing was PBMCs or a T cell subset sorted from them (not recorded which). These receptors were taken from a man aged 18 to 30 who had mild COVID-19 (a few samples of this study predate the infection). Cell type and time point are not known. Each CDR3 is given with its conserved first and last residue. A D gene is named only where the DNA matches it firmly. For some rows the clone size is stated as once, few or many, or as a class when expanded; others skip it.

d_call | clone_size | j_call | v_call | cdr3_nt | cdr3_aa
NA | few | TRBJ1-1 | TRBV5-1 | TGCGCCAGCAGCTTTGGGCAAGATGAAGCTTTCTTT | CASSFGQDEAFF
NA | NA | TRBJ2-3 | TRBV24-1 | TGTGCCACCAGTGATTTCGGTCCTGGCACAGATACGCAGTATTTT | CATSDFGPGTDTQYF
TRBD1 | NA | TRBJ2-7 | TRBV5-5 | TGTGCCAGCAGCACCCGGACAGGGGCTTCCTACGAGCAGTACTTC | CASSTRTGASYEQYF
TRBD1 | few | TRBJ2-2 | TRBV7-2 | TGTGCCAGCAGCGTGGGACAGGGGGGGAACACCGGGGAGCTGTTTTTT | CASSVGQGGNTGELFF
NA | NA | TRBJ2-5 | TRBV19 | TGTGCCAGTAGTATCCCTGGAGGGGGGGCCGGGAAGACCCAGTACTTC | CASSIPGGGAGKTQYF
TRBD1 | NA | TRBJ1-4 | TRBV19 | TGTGCCAGCAGCGACCCAGGGGGACTTAATGAAAAACTGTTTTTT | CASSDPGGLNEKLFF
NA | NA | TRBJ1-1 | TRBV6-6 | TGTGCCAGCAGTTACTCTCCTAGCCTGAACACTGAAGCTTTCTTT | CASSYSPSLNTEAFF
NA | NA | TRBJ2-2 | TRBV2 | TGTGCCAGCAGGGGCCCCGGCAGGACAGGGGAGCTGTTTTTT | CASRGPGRTGELFF
TRBD2 | few | TRBJ2-5 | TRBV5-6 | TGTGCCAGCAGCTTGGCCGGGACTAGCGGGGGGCAAGAGACCCAGTACTTC | CASSLAGTSGGQETQYF
TRBD1 | many | TRBJ2-3 | TRBV5-1 | TGCGCCAGCAGCAACGGACAGGGCGGGACAGATACGCAGTATTTT | CASSNGQGGTDTQYF
TRBD2 | many | TRBJ2-2 | TRBV5-1 | TGCGCCAGCAGCTTATCCGGGAGGCCCGGGGAGCTGTTTTTT | CASSLSGRPGELFF
TRBD2 | few | TRBJ2-5 | TRBV7-2 | TGTGCCAGCAGCTCCCGGGGTAGCGGGGGAGAGACCCAGTACTTC | CASSSRGSGGETQYF
NA | few | TRBJ2-1 | TRBV11-2 | TGTGCCAGCAGCTCCCCTACGAACAGACGCAATGAGCAGTTCTTC | CASSSPTNRRNEQFF
TRBD2 | NA | TRBJ2-1 | TRBV11-3 | TGTGCCAGCAGCAGGACTAGCGGGGAAAACGCCTACAATGAGCAGTTCTTC | CASSRTSGENAYNEQFF
NA | few | TRBJ2-4 | TRBV5-1 | TGCGCCAGCAGCTTGGGAGAGCCTCTAGCCAAAAACATTCAGTACTTC | CASSLGEPLAKNIQYF
NA | NA | TRBJ1-2 | TRBV4-3 | TGCGCCAGCAGCCAAGATTTCTTTACGGGAAGGGAAGACTATGGCTACACCTTC | CASSQDFFTGREDYGYTF
NA | many | TRBJ2-3 | TRBV7-2 | TGTGCCAGCAGCTTAAGCTCGGGACGGGATACGCAGTATTTT | CASSLSSGRDTQYF
NA | few | TRBJ2-5 | TRBV20-1 | TGCAGTGCCCAGACCCAGAAGGTGGAGACCCAGTACTTC | CSAQTQKVETQYF
NA | few | TRBJ1-3 | TRBV7-2 | TGTGCCAGCAGCTCCGGGACGAGAAACACCATATATTTT | CASSSGTRNTIYF
NA | NA | TRBJ1-1 | TRBV9 | TGTGCCAGCAGCGTTCGGGACATTGCTTACACTGAAGCTTTCTTT | CASSVRDIAYTEAFF
TRBD1 | few | TRBJ2-3 | TRBV2 | TGTGCCAGCTCGGGAATGACAGGGAATGGCGCAGATACGCAGTATTTT | CASSGMTGNGADTQYF
NA | NA | TRBJ2-5 | TRBV6-1 | TGTGCCAGCAGTGAAGCGATGGCAGGAGAGACCCAGTACTTC | CASSEAMAGETQYF
NA | few | TRBJ1-1 | TRBV6-5 | TGTGCCAGCAGTTACTCGGGACTCAACACTGAAGCTTTCTTT | CASSYSGLNTEAFF
NA | few | TRBJ1-3 | TRBV6-5 | TGTGCCAGCAGGCGGGCCGGGGGAAACACCATATATTTT | CASRRAGGNTIYF
TRBD2 | NA | TRBJ2-5 | TRBV29-1 | TGCAGCGTCTTTAGCGGGGTCGGGGAGACCCAGTACTTC | CSVFSGVGETQYF
NA | NA | TRBJ1-4 | TRBV27 | TGTGCCAGCAGCAGGTGGGGCTGGGGGAATGAAAAACTGTTTTTT | CASSRWGWGNEKLFF
TRBD2 | many | TRBJ2-5 | TRBV7-2 | TGTGCCAGCAGCTTAGCTTCGGCTAGCGGGGGGCAAGAGACCCAGTACTTC | CASSLASASGGQETQYF
NA | few | TRBJ2-1 | TRBV4-1 | TGCGCCAGCAGCCCCCGGACGTCAGAGCAGTTCTTC | CASSPRTSEQFF
TRBD1 | NA | TRBJ2-3 | TRBV6-1 | TGTGCCAGCAGTGAAAGGAAGGACAGGGTCACAGATACGCAGTATTTT | CASSERKDRVTDTQYF
NA | few | TRBJ1-6 | TRBV12-3/TRBV12-4 | TGTGCCAGCAGAAGAGGGACGAGCTCCTATAATTCACCCCTCCACTTT | CASRRGTSSYNSPLHF
NA | NA | TRBJ1-1 | TRBV7-9 | TGTGCCAGCAGCTTAGGGGGGACGCGGACTGAAGCTTTCTTT | CASSLGGTRTEAFF
TRBD2 | many | TRBJ2-5 | TRBV5-1 | TGCGCCAGCAGGCGGGGACTAGAAGAGACCCAGTACTTC | CASRRGLEETQYF
NA | few | TRBJ1-5 | TRBV30 | TGTGCCTGGAGTGGGACAGTCAATCAGCCCCAGCATTTT | CAWSGTVNQPQHF
NA | many | TRBJ1-4 | TRBV7-2 | TGTGCCAGCAGCTTATCGAATTCTGGTGAAAAACTGTTTTTT | CASSLSNSGEKLFF
NA | NA | TRBJ2-3 | TRBV12-3/TRBV12-4 | TGTGCCACGGGAGAGGGGTACAGCACAGATACGCAGTATTTT | CATGEGYSTDTQYF
NA | NA | TRBJ2-5 | TRBV5-1 | TGCGCCAGCAGCCCAGTTCCCGAAGAGACCCAGTACTTC | CASSPVPEETQYF
NA | few | TRBJ2-2 | TRBV5-6 | TGTGCCAGCAGCCCACTCGTCCGGGCTCGGACCGGGGAGCTGTTTTTT | CASSPLVRARTGELFF
TRBD1 | NA | TRBJ1-3 | TRBV7-3 | TGTGCTAGCACGTCCAGGGGACAGTCATCTGGAAACACCATATATTTT | CASTSRGQSSGNTIYF
NA | NA | TRBJ1-2 | TRBV18 | TGTGCCAGCTCAACAGACGGAGCCTATGGCTACACCTTC | CASSTDGAYGYTF
NA | many | TRBJ1-2 | TRBV7-2 | TGTGCCAGCAGTTTGGGCGGTAACTATGGCTACACCTTC | CASSLGGNYGYTF
NA | NA | TRBJ1-1 | TRBV11-2 | TGTGCCAGCAGCTTAGATCTCCTCAACACTGAAGCTTTCTTT | CASSLDLLNTEAFF
NA | NA | TRBJ1-1 | TRBV7-2 | TGTGCCAGCAGCTTATCAGGGAGTTTGAACACTGAAGCTTTCTTT | CASSLSGSLNTEAFF